These 15 T cell receptor beta chains were sequenced from one sample in a study of blood T cells in healthy people across ages. PCR was performed a second time for about 7 to 11 cycles using a sample-barcoded 5' primer and a J-beta primer mix. TCRdb re-called the 5' RACE reads with MiXCR, one entry per CDR3 protein. The repertoire consists of 600,000 or so distinct CDR3 sequences, with roughly 20% occurring once and the leading ten covering roughly 3.7%. Input material: blood. The source is a man in his sixties or seventies in good health.

The sample holds a few counts of this clonotype. The chain joins TRBV6-4 to TRBJ2-3; no reliable D call. V was trimmed by 0 bases and J by 0 bases, leaving 7 bases between them. Germline V gene lookup returns CDR1 MRHNA and CDR2 SNTAGT. The CDR3 contains 15 residues. This chain's CDR3 is CASSDSASSTDTQYF. CDR3 DNA: TGTGCCAGCAGTGACTCGGCGAGTAGCACAGATACGCAGTATTTT.

This chain links TRBV29-1 with TRBJ1-5; 8 bases are shared with TRBD1. Germline V gene lookup returns CDR1 SQVTM and CDR2 ANQGSEA. With V trimmed by 6 bases and J by 2 bases, 6 bases remained unmatched. CDR3 size: 14 residues. Here the CDR3 reads CSVATGVGNQPQHF. In DNA form, the CDR3 reads TGCAGCGTCGCGACAGGGGTGGGCAATCAGCCCCAGCATTTT.

The gene calls are TRBV29-1 and TRBJ2-1, with D possibly TRBD2 on 5 matching bases. There are 13 residues in the CDR3. Per the germline V gene, CDR1 is SQVTM and CDR2 is ANQGSEA. Trimming stripped 4 bases from V and 0 bases from J, with 7 bases between. DNA for the CDR3: TGCAGCGTTGTACGGGGCTCCTACAATGAGCAGTTCTTC. Protein: CSVVRGSYNEQFF.

There are a few counts of this clonotype. V usage is TRBV5-1 and J usage is TRBJ2-1; TRBD2 agrees at 9 bases. Germline values: CDR1 SGHRS, CDR2 YFSETQ. V dropped 1 base and J dropped 7; count of bases not matched to a gene: 3. The CDR3 has 14 residues. CDR3: CASSLISGSNEQFF. The CDR3 coding sequence is TGCGCCAGCAGCTTGATTAGCGGGAGTAATGAGCAGTTCTTC.

This clonotype showed up just a few times. The J gene is TRBJ2-5, the V gene TRBV9, with 7 nucleotides matching TRBD1. CDR3 length equals 16 residues. Germline values: CDR1 SGDLS, CDR2 YYNGEE. The trim removed 0 bases at V and 1 base at J, leaving 6 bases unmatched. The CDR3 DNA reads as TGTGCCAGCAGCGTAGGTCCAGGGGGTACCCAAGAGACCCAGTACTTC. It yields the protein CASSVGPGGTQETQYF.

Many counts were recorded for this clonotype. V gene TRBV5-1 combines with J gene TRBJ2-2, with 9 bases aligning to TRBD2. This CDR3 has 15 residues. V lost 2 bases, J lost 6 bases, and 5 bases stayed unmatched. CDR1 SGHRS and CDR2 YFSETQ come from the germline V gene. CDR3 amino acids: CASSLSLAGSGELFF. CDR3 in DNA: TGCGCCAGCAGCTTAAGCCTAGCGGGATCCGGGGAGCTGTTTTTT.

The chain couples TRBV6-5 to TRBJ2-7, with 11 bases matching TRBD1. After removal of 6 bases from V and 4 bases from J, the junction contained 8 bases not matched to a gene. This CDR3 has 15 residues. The germline CDR1 and CDR2 sequences are MNHEY and SVGAGI. The CDR3, as DNA: TGTGCCAGCAGCAGCGGACAGGGGGCGGCTTACGAGCAGTACTTC. The encoded protein is CASSSGQGAAYEQYF.

Only a few counts were recorded for this clonotype. The genes are TRBV7-3 and TRBJ2-5, with a weak D call TRBD1 (7 bases). Near its end, the DNA agrees better with TRBJ2-1, so the J call may be wrong. The CDR3 loop spans 15 amino acids. The germline gives CDR1 SGHTA, CDR2 FQGTGA. The CDR3 DNA follows: TGTGCCAGCAGCTTATACGGGACTCAGGGGGATGAGCAGTTCTTC. Amino acids: CASSLYGTQGDEQFF.

A note on this clonotype: One base away lies a much larger clone, so this may be a sequencing read error. V usage is TRBV7-9 and J usage is TRBJ2-1; TRBD2 agrees at 10 bases. CDR1 and CDR2 (germline): SEHNR, FQNEAQ (reference sequence). The CDR3 totals 15 residues. The CDR3 is CASSAGTSVYNGQFF. The CDR3 coding sequence is TGTGCCAGCAGCGCCGGGACTAGCGTCTACAATGGGCAGTTCTTC.

The V gene is TRBV3-1, the J gene TRBJ2-4, with D possibly TRBD2 on 5 matching bases. This CDR3 is 17 amino acids long. In germline, CDR1 is LGHDT, CDR2 YNNKEL (reference sequence). V was cut by 0 bases and J by 0 bases, with 12 bases left in between. CDR3 protein: CASSQDEGGLAKNIQYF. The DNA for the CDR3 is TGTGCCAGCAGCCAAGATGAGGGCGGATTAGCCAAAAACATTCAGTACTTC.

This chain uses TRBV5-1 with TRBJ2-5; 12 positions agree with TRBD2. Near its end, the DNA agrees better with TRBJ2-1, so the J call may be wrong. Germline V gene sequence: CDR1 SGHRS, CDR2 YFSETQ. The CDR3 contains 15 residues. CDR3: CASSVTSGSPNEQFF. CDR3 nucleotide sequence: TGCGCCAGCAGCGTGACTAGCGGGAGCCCCAATGAGCAGTTCTTC.

Details on this clonotype: Germline is not matched at one junction end, which may reflect a read error. The V call is TRBV29-1, the J call TRBJ2-5; tentative D call: TRBD1 (6 bases). This CDR3 contains 12 residues. Per germline, CDR1 SQVTM and CDR2 ANQGSEA. In DNA, the CDR3 is TGCAGCGTTGGGACAGAGAAGAGAACCCAGCACTTC. Residues: CSVGTEKRTQHF.

The CDR3 sequence: CSVSNRGNEQYF. The CDR3 region has the DNA TGCAGCGTTAGCAACAGGGGTAACGAGCAGTACTTC. The chain recombines TRBV29-1 with TRBJ2-7, with TRBD1 matching 7 bases. The V gene's germline CDR1 is SQVTM and CDR2 ANQGSEA. With V trimmed by 5 bases and J by 5 bases, 6 bases remained unmatched. There are 12 residues in the CDR3.

The sample holds a few counts of this clonotype. The CDR3 DNA sequence: TGTGCCAGCAGTGAATTGGGTGCGGGAGAGGGGAATGAGCAGTTCTTC. Protein sequence: CASSELGAGEGNEQFF. V usage is TRBV25-1 and J usage is TRBJ2-1; 7 bases are shared with TRBD2. The J segment lost 7 bases and the V segment lost 1 base, leaving 10 bases of the junction unmatched. Per germline, CDR1 MGHDK and CDR2 SYGVNS. The CDR3 runs to 16 residues.

The rearrangement links TRBV5-6 to TRBJ1-2; 7 bases are shared with TRBD1. With V trimmed by 2 bases and J by 4 bases, 2 bases remained unmatched. CDR3 size: 13 residues. CDR1 and CDR2 from the germline V gene are SGHDT and YYEEEE. The CDR3 sequence: CASSLPGGYGYTF. DNA of the CDR3: TGTGCCAGCAGCTTACCAGGGGGCTATGGCTACACCTTC.